These T cell receptor beta chains were read from a single sample in a study of CD4 T cells in relation to SARS-CoV-2 and coronaviruses. Their cognate antigens are unknown. Here immunoSEQ multiplex PCR was the method, and the copy in TCRdb shows in-frame clones only, minus some. The sample has about 20,000 clones; around 80% are singletons. The specimen was CD4+ T cells from PBMCs, cultured in vitro. The origin of the receptors is a human donor in good health. The CDR3 runs from the conserved cysteine through the conserved F or W. A D gene is named only where the DNA matches it firmly. Size values are once, few and many counts, or a class for expanded clones, and some rows have none.

j_call v_call d_call clone_size cdr3_nt cdr3_aa
TRBJ2-3 TRBV18 NA once TGTGCCAGCTCACCACTTTCAGGTTCTAGCACAGATACGCAGTATTTT CASSPLSGSSTDTQYF
TRBJ1-1 TRBV28 NA NA TGTGCCAGCAGACGAACAACTGAGCTGAACACTGAAGCTTTCTTT CASRRTTELNTEAFF
TRBJ2-2 TRBV11-2 NA few TGTGCCAGCAGACAACCAGGTGTGTCGGCGGGGCGGACCGGGGAGCTGTTTTTT CASRQPGVSAGRTGELFF
TRBJ2-3 TRBV11-2 TRBD2 NA TGTGCCAGCAGCCTTGGACTAGCGGACACAGATACGCAGTATTTT CASSLGLADTDTQYF
TRBJ2-7 TRBV7-9 NA NA TGTGCCAGCAGCACACTCGAGGATGAGCAGTACTTC CASSTLEDEQYF
TRBJ2-7 TRBV30 TRBD1 NA TGTGCCTGGAGTGTACCGGGACAGCTACATTACGAGCAGTACTTC CAWSVPGQLHYEQYF
TRBJ1-2 TRBV3-1/TRBV3-2 NA NA TGTGCCAGCAGCCAAGACGGGCAGGGTGATGGCTACACCTTC CASSQDGQGDGYTF
TRBJ1-1 TRBV5-4 NA NA TGTGCCAGCAGCTTGGACAGCATGAACACTGAAGCTTTCTTT CASSLDSMNTEAFF
TRBJ1-2 TRBV20-1 NA NA TGCAGTGCTAGTGAGCATGGCTACACCTTC CSASEHGYTF
TRBJ2-5 TRBV7-2 NA NA TGTGCCAGCAGCTTAGCGGGCAGGGGAGGAGGAGAGACCCAGTACTTC CASSLAGRGGGETQYF
TRBJ1-1 TRBV3-1/TRBV3-2 NA NA TGTGCCAGCAGCCAACATATGAACACTGAAGCTTTCTTT CASSQHMNTEAFF
TRBJ2-3 TRBV2 TRBD1 NA TGTGCCAGCACATTGACAGGGCGTAGGGATACGCAGTATTTT CASTLTGRRDTQYF
TRBJ1-1 TRBV11-2 TRBD1 NA TGTGCCAGTCGGTGGAGTGGGGACAGGGTCAACACTGAAGCTTTCTTT CASRWSGDRVNTEAFF
TRBJ2-5 TRBV6-5 NA NA TGTGCCAGCAGTTACTCTGCGACTGACCAAGAGACCCAGTACTTC CASSYSATDQETQYF
TRBJ2-1 TRBV7-2 NA NA TGTGCCAGCAGCTCACAGGGCTGGGGTGAGCAGTTCTTC CASSSQGWGEQFF
TRBJ1-3 TRBV5-1 NA NA TGCGCCAGCAGCTTGATGGGCGGGAATGGAAACACCATATATTTT CASSLMGGNGNTIYF
TRBJ2-2 TRBV14 NA NA TGTGCCAGCAGCCGGCGGATCACCGGGGAGCTGTTTTTT CASSRRITGELFF
TRBJ1-4 TRBV15 NA NA TGTGCCACCAGTCAACCCGTACCAACTAATGAAAAACTGTTTTTT CATSQPVPTNEKLFF
TRBJ1-4 TRBV18 NA NA TGTGCCAGCTCACCACCAAATCGGGGGATTAATGAAAAACTGTTTTTT CASSPPNRGINEKLFF
TRBJ2-3 TRBV2 TRBD2 NA TGTGCCAGCAAACTGAACCCGGGACTAGCGACAGATACGCAGTATTTT CASKLNPGLATDTQYF
TRBJ1-1 TRBV20-1 NA few TGCAGTGCCGTTCAGGACACTGAAGCTTTCTTT CSAVQDTEAFF
TRBJ2-3 TRBV19 TRBD1 NA TGTGCCAGTAGTAAGGGACAGACAGATACGCAGTATTTT CASSKGQTDTQYF
TRBJ2-7 TRBV9 TRBD2 few TGTGCCAGCAGCGCGTCCGACGGTGGGGTAGCGGGGGGAAGCTCCTACGAGCAGTACTTC CASSASDGGVAGGSSYEQYF
TRBJ2-7 TRBV24-1 TRBD1 NA TGTGCCACCAGTGATCCTAACAGGGGAACCTACGAGCAGTACTTC CATSDPNRGTYEQYF
TRBJ2-1 TRBV5-1 NA few TGCGCCAGCAGTGGTAGCCTGGAACGTGAGCAGTTCTTC CASSGSLEREQFF
TRBJ1-2 TRBV12-3/TRBV12-4 NA NA TGTGCCAGCAGCCCCCTCCGTAACTATGGCTACACCTTC CASSPLRNYGYTF
TRBJ2-1 TRBV19 TRBD2 NA TGTGCCAGTAGTCTAACTAGCGGGAAAAATGAGCAGTTCTTC CASSLTSGKNEQFF
TRBJ1-4 TRBV6-5 TRBD1 few TGTGCCAGCAGGGGGGACAGGACTAATGAAAAACTGTTTTTT CASRGDRTNEKLFF
TRBJ2-5 TRBV1 NA NA TGCACCAGCAGTAGCGGGAGATCAGAGACCCAGTACTTC CTSSSGRSETQYF
TRBJ2-2 TRBV5-5 NA NA TGTGCCAGCAATCGACAGGTCACGAACACCGGGGAGCTGTTTTTT CASNRQVTNTGELFF
TRBJ2-2 TRBV7-2 TRBD2 once TGTGCCTGCCGGGAGGGGGGGAACACCGGGGAGCTGTTTTTT CACREGGNTGELFF
TRBJ2-2 TRBV27 NA few TGTGCCAGCAGTGAGGGGGATCTTTCGAACACCGGGGAGCTGTTTTTT CASSEGDLSNTGELFF
TRBJ2-2 TRBV6-1 NA NA TGTGCCAGCAGTGAGGACTCGACCACCGGGGAGCTGTTTTTT CASSEDSTTGELFF
TRBJ2-3 TRBV2 NA NA TGTGCCAGCAGTGCCGGGGGGCGAGGATCAGATACGCAGTATTTT CASSAGGRGSDTQYF
TRBJ1-5 TRBV30 NA NA TGTGCCTGGAGTTTCAGTAGCACGGACCAGCCCCAGCATTTT CAWSFSSTDQPQHF
TRBJ2-7 TRBV19 TRBD2 once TGTGCCACACGCCCGGGACTAGCGGGAGGGTACGAGCAGTACTTC CATRPGLAGGYEQYF
TRBJ1-2 TRBV5-4 NA NA TGTGCCAGCAGCTTGGATCGCTTTAACTATGGCTACACCTTC CASSLDRFNYGYTF
TRBJ2-7 TRBV9 NA NA TGTGCCAGCAGCGTAGAACCGGGGAGCGAGCAGTACTTC CASSVEPGSEQYF
TRBJ2-5 TRBV14 NA NA TGTGCCAGCAGCCAAGTCTTGCGGGCCGGAGTAGGAGAGACCCAGTACTTC CASSQVLRAGVGETQYF
TRBJ1-2 TRBV28 TRBD1 once TGTGCCAGCAGTACGGGACAGGGAAACTATGGCTACACCTTC CASSTGQGNYGYTF
TRBJ2-1 TRBV19 NA NA TGTGCCACCTCGGGTCTAAACGGAGGGGAGCAGTTCTTC CATSGLNGGEQFF
TRBJ1-5 TRBV10-3 TRBD1 few TGTGCCATCAGTGAATCGGACAGGGGGATTGGGGGCAATCAGCCCCAGCATTTT CAISESDRGIGGNQPQHF
TRBJ2-3 TRBV4-1 TRBD2 NA TGCGCCAGCAGCCGACACTTAACTAGCGGGAGGCCCGATAGGAGCACAGATACGCAGTATTTT CASSRHLTSGRPDRSTDTQYF
TRBJ2-5 TRBV27 TRBD1 NA TGTGCCAGCAGCCGGGACAGAGAAGAGACCCAGTACTTC CASSRDREETQYF
TRBJ2-1 TRBV19 NA NA TGTGCCAGTAGTATCGTCGTCGGGGGCAATGAGCAGTTCTTC CASSIVVGGNEQFF
TRBJ2-1 TRBV11-2 TRBD2 NA TGTGCCAGCAGCTTAGGACTAGCGGGAGGCATCCAGTTCTTC CASSLGLAGGIQFF
TRBJ2-7 TRBV7-9 NA NA TGTGCCAGCAGCCCTCGCGAGCAGTACTTC CASSPREQYF
TRBJ2-2 TRBV2 NA NA TGTGCCAGCAGGTACCGGGAGAACACCGGGGAGCTGTTTTTT CASRYRENTGELFF
TRBJ1-1 TRBV28 NA NA TGTGCCAGCAGCGGAACATCGGGACACACGAACACTGAAGCTTTCTTT CASSGTSGHTNTEAFF
TRBJ2-7 TRBV6-1 TRBD1 NA TGTGCCAGCAGTGTGGATACCGGGACAGGCTCCTACGAGCAGTACTTC CASSVDTGTGSYEQYF
TRBJ1-4 TRBV5-1 NA once TGCGCCAGCAGCTTGGCACCTACGACAAATAGGGAAAAACTGTTTTTT CASSLAPTTNREKLFF
TRBJ2-3 TRBV7-8 NA NA TGTGCCAGCAGCCCCCGAGCCTGGCGGGTGGGGGTAAACACAGATACGCAGTATTTT CASSPRAWRVGVNTDTQYF
TRBJ1-1 TRBV6-5 TRBD1 once TGTGCCAGCAAACCGGGGGGACAGGGGGCGCCTGAAGCTTTCTTT CASKPGGQGAPEAFF
TRBJ2-7 TRBV13 TRBD1 NA TGTGCCAGCAGCCCACATCCCGCCGGGACAGGGGGTTTCTACGAGCAGTACTTC CASSPHPAGTGGFYEQYF
TRBJ2-7 TRBV10-1 TRBD1 few TGCGCCAGCAGTACCGGGACAGGGGGTGGTTACGAGCAGTACTTC CASSTGTGGGYEQYF
TRBJ1-2 TRBV5-1 TRBD1 NA TGCGCCAGCAGCCCGGGACAGGGCTATGGCTACACCTTC CASSPGQGYGYTF
TRBJ2-2 TRBV9 TRBD2 NA TGTGCCAGCAGCGTGGGCGGGAGTTGGGAGCTGTTTTTT CASSVGGSWELFF
TRBJ1-5 TRBV18 TRBD1 NA TGTGCCAGCTCACCTCAAACAGGGGGACATCAGCCCCAGCATTTT CASSPQTGGHQPQHF
TRBJ1-6 TRBV5-5 NA NA TGTGCCAGCAGTCTCGGGGGGGTTGGATCACCCCTCCACTTT CASSLGGVGSPLHF
TRBJ2-7 TRBV25-1 TRBD1 NA TGTGCCAGCATGCGGGGACAGGGGTCCTACGAGCAGTACTTC CASMRGQGSYEQYF